The 9 T cell receptor beta chains in this list originate from one sample, sequenced in a study of CD8+CD57+ T cells in acquired aplastic anemia (dated by TCRdb to between 2017 and 2018). The sequencer listed for this sample is Illumina HiSeq 2000. Genomic DNA served as template for TCR beta VDJ combination and CDR3 sequence profiling. TCRdb redid the processing of the public reads, applying fastp at Q25 and MiXCR, and retained in-frame beta chains. All rows with the same CDR3 protein become a single entry with the most common DNA and genes. Across this sample there are about 190,000 distinct CDR3 sequences, with less than 70% seen only once. In total, the top ten clones hold approximately 15% of the sample. The sequenced sample consisted of sorted CD4+, CD8+, or CD8+CD57+ T cells (not recorded which) from PBMCs. The receptor source for this set is a human donor in good health, serving as a control.

The CDR3 reads CAIGSGGPFGGELFF. CDR3 DNA: TGTGCCATTGGTAGCGGGGGCCCCTTTGGCGGGGAGCTGTTTTTT. J is TRBJ2-2 and V is TRBV10-3; 9 positions match TRBD2. CDR3 length: 15 residues. The J segment lost 7 bases and the V segment lost 9 bases, leaving 12 bases of the junction unmatched. Germline CDR1 ENHRY, CDR2 SYGVKD.

This clonotype came up once. The chain joins TRBV6-6 to TRBJ1-5, with 7 bases matching TRBD1. CDR3 length: 15 amino acids. V was clipped by 2 bases and J by 9 bases; unmatched bases: 10. The V gene's germline CDR1 is MNHNY and CDR2 SVGAGI (reference sequence). The CDR3, as DNA: TGTGCCAGCAGTTACCCTAGAGGGGGCATCCGGCCCCAGCATTTT. This gives the protein CASSYPRGGIRPQHF.

This clonotype was recorded at least ten times. The chain joins TRBV7-9 to TRBJ1-6; a possible D gene is TRBD1 (5 bases). Trimming stripped 4 bases from V and 7 bases from J, with 8 bases between. Germline CDR1 reads SEHNR; CDR2 reads FQNEAQ (reference sequence). This CDR3 has 13 amino acids. CDR3 amino acids: CASSWDGNSPLHF. In DNA form, the CDR3 reads TGTGCCAGCAGCTGGGACGGGAATTCACCCCTCCACTTT.

J is TRBJ1-3 and V is TRBV7-8; weak D call: TRBD1 (6 bases). The germline gives CDR1 SGHVS, CDR2 FQNEAQ. Trimming took 5 bases from V and 3 from J, leaving 14 bases between them. The CDR3 runs 15 residues. CDR3 bases: TGTGCCAGCAGCCCCACAGGGTACGGTGGAAACACCATATATTTT. Amino acid sequence: CASSPTGYGGNTIYF.

This clonotype was counted ten times or more. The chain joins TRBV5-1 to TRBJ1-2; unclear D gene. V lost 0 bases and J lost 3, with 12 bases in between. The CDR3 extends over 15 amino acids. Germline CDR1 reads SGHRS; CDR2 reads YFSETQ. CDR3 sequence: CASSLELGRHYGYTF. The CDR3 coding sequence is TGCGCCAGCAGCTTGGAGCTGGGGAGGCACTATGGCTACACCTTC.

The chain employs TRBV5-1 and TRBJ2-3, with 14 nucleotides matching TRBD2. Germline trimming cut 4 bases from V and 1 base from J; bases unmatched to any gene: 17. CDR1 and CDR2 from the germline V gene are SGHRS and YFSETQ. This CDR3 region has 21 residues. DNA of the CDR3: TGCGCCAGCAGCCAAGTAGTTAGACTAGCGGGGGGGCTTGGCGGCACAGATACGCAGTATTTT. Its translation is CASSQVVRLAGGLGGTDTQYF.

There are many counts of this clonotype. This rearrangement joins TRBV7-2 to TRBJ2-7, with TRBD2 as a possible D gene (5 bases). Trimming stripped 1 base from V and 3 bases from J, with 22 bases between. This CDR3 has 18 residues. From germline, CDR1 is SGHTA and CDR2 FQGNSA. The CDR3 is CASSLGAGRGPKGYEQYF. CDR3 nucleotide sequence: TGTGCCAGCAGCTTAGGCGCGGGTAGAGGACCTAAGGGCTACGAGCAGTACTTC.

This clonotype appeared a few times. This may be a read error, as it is one base from a much larger clone. The chain combines TRBV6-5 with TRBJ2-5; D may be TRBD2 (6 bases). Judging by the DNA end, TRBJ2-1 fits better; the J call may be wrong. The CDR3 has 15 residues. CDR1 is MNHEY, CDR2 SVGAGI, per germline. The CDR3 is CASSYRATSYNEQFF. The CDR3 DNA reads TGTGCCAGCAGTTATAGGGCGACTAGTTACAATGAGCAGTTCTTC.

This sequence joins TRBV19 and TRBJ1-2; D might be TRBD1 (5 bases). Trimming pared 5 bases from V and 1 base from J, leaving 11 bases between. CDR1 is LNHDA, CDR2 SQIVND, per germline (reference sequence). This CDR3 has 14 residues. In nucleotides, the CDR3 is TGTGCCAGTAGTTGGTCAGGGAGTAACTATGGCTACACCTTC. It is translated as CASSWSGSNYGYTF.